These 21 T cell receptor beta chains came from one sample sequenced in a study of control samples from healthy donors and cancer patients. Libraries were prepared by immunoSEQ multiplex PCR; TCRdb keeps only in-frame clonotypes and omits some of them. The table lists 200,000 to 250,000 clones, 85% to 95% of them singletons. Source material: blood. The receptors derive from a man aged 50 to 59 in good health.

The CDR3 DNA sequence: TGCGCCAGCAGAATAGTATTGAACACTGAAGCTTTCTTT. Translated: CASRIVLNTEAFF. V is TRBV5-1 and J is TRBJ1-1; no firm D call. This CDR3 has 13 residues. Between the trimmed V and J ends, which lost 5 bases and 0 bases, there was a span of 8 bases. The germline CDR1 and CDR2 sequences are SGHRS and YFSETQ.

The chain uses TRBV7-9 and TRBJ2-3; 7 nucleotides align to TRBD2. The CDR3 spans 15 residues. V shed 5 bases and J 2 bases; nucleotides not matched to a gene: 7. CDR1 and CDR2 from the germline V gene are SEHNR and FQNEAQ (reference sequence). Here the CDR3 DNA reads TGTGCCAGCAGCCTAAGAGGGACTACCACAGATACGCAGTATTTT. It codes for CASSLRGTTTDTQYF. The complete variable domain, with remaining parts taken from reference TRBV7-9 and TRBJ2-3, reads DTGVSQNPRHKITKRGQNVTFRCDPISEHNRLYWYRQTLGQGPEFLTYFQNEAQLEKSRLLSDRFSAERPKGSFSTLEIQRTEQGDSAMYLCASSLRGTTTDTQYFGPGTRLTVL.

CDR3 nucleotides: TGCAGTGCTGGCAGCACTGAAGCTTTCTTT. Encoded protein: CSAGSTEAFF. The V and J genes are TRBV20-1 and TRBJ1-1; no clear D. V lost 5 bases to trimming and J lost 4 bases, with 5 bases between them. Germline V gene sequence: CDR1 DFQATT, CDR2 SNEGSKA (reference sequence). CDR3 length: 10 amino acids.

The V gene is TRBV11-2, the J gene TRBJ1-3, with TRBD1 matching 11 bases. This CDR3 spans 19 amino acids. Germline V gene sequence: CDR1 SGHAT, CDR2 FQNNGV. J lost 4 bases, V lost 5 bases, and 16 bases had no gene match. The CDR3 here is CASSVLRDRGVSGGNTIYF. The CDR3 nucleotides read TGTGCCAGCAGCGTACTCCGGGACAGGGGGGTTTCTGGCGGAAACACCATATATTTT.

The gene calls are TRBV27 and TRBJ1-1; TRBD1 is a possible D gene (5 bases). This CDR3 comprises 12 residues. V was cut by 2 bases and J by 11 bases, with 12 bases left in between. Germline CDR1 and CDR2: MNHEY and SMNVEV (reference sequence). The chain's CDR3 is CASSLPLGAAFF. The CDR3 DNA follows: TGTGCCAGCAGTTTACCCCTCGGGGCCGCTTTCTTT.

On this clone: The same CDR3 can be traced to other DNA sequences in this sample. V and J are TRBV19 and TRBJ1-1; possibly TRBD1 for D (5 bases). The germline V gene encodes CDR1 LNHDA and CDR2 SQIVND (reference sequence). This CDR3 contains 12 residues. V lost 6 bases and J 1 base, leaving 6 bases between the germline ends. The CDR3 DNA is TGTGCCAGTAGAACAGGGAACACTGAAGCTTTCTTT. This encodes CASRTGNTEAFF.

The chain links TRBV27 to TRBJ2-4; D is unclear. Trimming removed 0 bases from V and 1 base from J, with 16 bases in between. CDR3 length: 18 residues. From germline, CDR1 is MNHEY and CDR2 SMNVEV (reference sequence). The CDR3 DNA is TGTGCCAGCAGTTTATCCACAGTGACCTTAGGGGCCAAAAACATTCAGTACTTC. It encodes CASSLSTVTLGAKNIQYF.

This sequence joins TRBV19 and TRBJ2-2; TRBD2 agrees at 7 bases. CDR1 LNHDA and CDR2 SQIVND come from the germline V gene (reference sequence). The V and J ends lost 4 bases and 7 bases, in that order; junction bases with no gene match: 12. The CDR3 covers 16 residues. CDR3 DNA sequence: TGTGCCAGTAGTAGGGAGGGCCGGGGTCTTTTCGGGGAGCTGTTTTTT. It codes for CASSREGRGLFGELFF.

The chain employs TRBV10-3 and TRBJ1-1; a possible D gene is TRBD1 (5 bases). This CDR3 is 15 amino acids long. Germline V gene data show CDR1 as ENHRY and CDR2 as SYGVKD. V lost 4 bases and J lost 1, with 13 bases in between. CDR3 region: CAISAAQGSNTEAFF. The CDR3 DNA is TGTGCCATCAGTGCGGCCCAGGGATCGAACACTGAAGCTTTCTTT.

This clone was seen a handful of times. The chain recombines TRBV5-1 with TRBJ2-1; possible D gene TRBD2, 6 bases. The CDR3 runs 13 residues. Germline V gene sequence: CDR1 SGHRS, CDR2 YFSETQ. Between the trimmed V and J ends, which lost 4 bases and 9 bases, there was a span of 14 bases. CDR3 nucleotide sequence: TGCGCCAGCAGCAGGCTAGGGGACTTTGAGCAGTTCTTC. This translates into CASSRLGDFEQFF.

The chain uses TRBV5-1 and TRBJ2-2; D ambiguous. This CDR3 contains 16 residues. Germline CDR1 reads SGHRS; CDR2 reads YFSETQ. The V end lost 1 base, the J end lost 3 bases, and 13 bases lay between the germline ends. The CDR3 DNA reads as TGCGCCAGCAGCTTGCGGCGGTCTATTGACACCGGGGAGCTGTTTTTT. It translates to CASSLRRSIDTGELFF. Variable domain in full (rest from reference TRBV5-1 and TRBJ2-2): KAGVTQTPRYLIKTRGQQVTLSCSPISGHRSVSWYQQTPGQGLQFLFEYFSETQRNKGNFPGRFSGRQFSNSRSEMNVSTLELGDSALYLCASSLRRSIDTGELFFGEGSRLTVL.

CDR3 sequence: CASSENGNTIYF. The DNA for the CDR3 is TGTGCCAGCAGCGAAAACGGAAACACCATATATTTT. The V call is TRBV3-1 (or the pseudogene TRBV3-2), the J call TRBJ1-3; D unclear. Trimming left V 5 bases short and J 4 bases short, with 6 bases between. The CDR3 runs to 12 residues. The germline CDR1 and CDR2 sequences are LGHDT and YNNKEL (reference sequence).

CDR3 sequence (DNA): TGCAGCGTTGGGCAGGGGAAGAACACTGAAGCTTTCTTT. Its translation: CSVGQGKNTEAFF. The V and J genes are TRBV29-1 and TRBJ1-1, with D tentatively TRBD1 (6 bases). V lost 4 bases, J lost 1 base, and 10 bases lay in between. The germline gives CDR1 SQVTM, CDR2 ANQGSEA. CDR3 size: 13 residues.

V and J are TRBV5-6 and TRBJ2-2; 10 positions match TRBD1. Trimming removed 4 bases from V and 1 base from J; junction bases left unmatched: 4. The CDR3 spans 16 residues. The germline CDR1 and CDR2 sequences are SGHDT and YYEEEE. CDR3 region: CASSPRDRGNTGELFF. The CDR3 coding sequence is TGTGCCAGCAGCCCTCGGGACAGGGGGAACACCGGGGAGCTGTTTTTT.

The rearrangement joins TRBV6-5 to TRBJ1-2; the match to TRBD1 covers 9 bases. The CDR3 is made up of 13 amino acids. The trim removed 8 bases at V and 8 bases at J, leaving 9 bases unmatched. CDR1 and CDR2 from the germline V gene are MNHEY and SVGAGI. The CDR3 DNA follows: TGTGCCAGCGGTTCACAGGGGGCTCGGGGCTACACCTTC. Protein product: CASGSQGARGYTF.

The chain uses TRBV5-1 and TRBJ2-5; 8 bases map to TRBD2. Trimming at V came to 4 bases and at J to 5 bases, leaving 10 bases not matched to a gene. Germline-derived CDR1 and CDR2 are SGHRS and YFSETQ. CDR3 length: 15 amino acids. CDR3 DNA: TGCGCCAGCAGCCCAGCGGGGGTTTCGGGGGAGACCCAGTACTTC. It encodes CASSPAGVSGETQYF.

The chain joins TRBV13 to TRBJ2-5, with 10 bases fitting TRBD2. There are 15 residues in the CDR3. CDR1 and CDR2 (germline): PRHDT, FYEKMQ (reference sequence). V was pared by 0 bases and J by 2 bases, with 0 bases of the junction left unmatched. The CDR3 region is CASSLGAGGQETQYF. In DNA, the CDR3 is TGTGCCAGCAGCTTAGGAGCGGGGGGGCAAGAGACCCAGTACTTC.

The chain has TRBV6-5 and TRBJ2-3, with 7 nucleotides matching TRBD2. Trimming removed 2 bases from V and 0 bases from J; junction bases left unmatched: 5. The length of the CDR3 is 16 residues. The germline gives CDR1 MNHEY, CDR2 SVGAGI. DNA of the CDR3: TGTGCCAGCAGTTACGTTGGCGGGAGAAGCACAGATACGCAGTATTTT. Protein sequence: CASSYVGGRSTDTQYF.

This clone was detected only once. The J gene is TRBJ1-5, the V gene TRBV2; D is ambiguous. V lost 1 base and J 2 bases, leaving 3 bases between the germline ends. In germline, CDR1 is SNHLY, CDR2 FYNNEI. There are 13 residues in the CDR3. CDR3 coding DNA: TGTGCCAGCAGTGAAGACCGCAATCAGCCCCAGCATTTT. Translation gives CASSEDRNQPQHF.

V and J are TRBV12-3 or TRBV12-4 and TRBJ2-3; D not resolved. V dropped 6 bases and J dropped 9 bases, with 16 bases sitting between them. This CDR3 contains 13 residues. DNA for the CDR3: TGTGCCAGCAGCCCGACTGGTGGGGTAACGCAGTATTTT. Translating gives CASSPTGGVTQYF.

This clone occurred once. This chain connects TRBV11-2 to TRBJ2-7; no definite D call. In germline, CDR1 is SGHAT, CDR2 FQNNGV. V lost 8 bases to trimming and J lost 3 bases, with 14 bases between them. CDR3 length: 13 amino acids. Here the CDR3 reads CASRAPVGYEQYF. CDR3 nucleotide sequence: TGTGCCAGCCGGGCCCCAGTGGGCTACGAGCAGTACTTC.